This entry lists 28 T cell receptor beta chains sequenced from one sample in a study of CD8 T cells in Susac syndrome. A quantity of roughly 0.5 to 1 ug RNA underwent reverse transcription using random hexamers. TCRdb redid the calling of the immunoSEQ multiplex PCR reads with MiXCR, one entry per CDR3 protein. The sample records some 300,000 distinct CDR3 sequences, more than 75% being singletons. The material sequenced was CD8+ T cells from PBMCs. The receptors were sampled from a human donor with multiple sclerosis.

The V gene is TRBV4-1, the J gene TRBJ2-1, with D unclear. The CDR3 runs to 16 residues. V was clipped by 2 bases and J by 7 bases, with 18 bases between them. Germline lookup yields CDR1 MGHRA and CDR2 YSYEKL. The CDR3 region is CASSQRVAGSANEQFF. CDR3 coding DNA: TGCGCCAGCAGCCAACGGGTAGCTGGATCCGCGAATGAGCAGTTCTTC.

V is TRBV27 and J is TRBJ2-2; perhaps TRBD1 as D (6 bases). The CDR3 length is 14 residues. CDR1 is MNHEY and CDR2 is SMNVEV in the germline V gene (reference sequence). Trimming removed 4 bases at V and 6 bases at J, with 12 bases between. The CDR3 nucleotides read TGTGCCAGCAGTTGGTACAGGGTGTCCGGGGAGCTGTTTTTT. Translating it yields CASSWYRVSGELFF.

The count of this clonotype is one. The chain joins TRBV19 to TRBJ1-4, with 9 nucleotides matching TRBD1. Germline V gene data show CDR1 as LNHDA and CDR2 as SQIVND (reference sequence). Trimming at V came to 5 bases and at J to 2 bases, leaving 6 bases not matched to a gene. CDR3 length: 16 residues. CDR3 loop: CASSPQGAYTNEKLFF. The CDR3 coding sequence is TGTGCCAGTAGTCCACAGGGGGCATATACTAATGAAAAACTGTTTTTT.

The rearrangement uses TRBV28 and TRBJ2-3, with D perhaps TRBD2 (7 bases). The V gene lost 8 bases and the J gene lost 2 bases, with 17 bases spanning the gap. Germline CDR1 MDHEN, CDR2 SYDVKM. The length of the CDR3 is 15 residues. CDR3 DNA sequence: TGTGCCAGCGGGGGAGGGGACACACTCACAGATACGCAGTATTTT. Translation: CASGGGDTLTDTQYF.

As DNA, the CDR3 is TGCAGCGTTCAAGGCCGGGACTCCTATGGCTACACCTTC. Residues: CSVQGRDSYGYTF. The chain links TRBV29-1 to TRBJ1-2; the D gene is possibly TRBD1 (5 bases). The length of the CDR3 is 13 residues. V was pared by 5 bases and J by 4 bases, with 14 bases between. Germline V CDR1 and CDR2: SQVTM, ANQGSEA.

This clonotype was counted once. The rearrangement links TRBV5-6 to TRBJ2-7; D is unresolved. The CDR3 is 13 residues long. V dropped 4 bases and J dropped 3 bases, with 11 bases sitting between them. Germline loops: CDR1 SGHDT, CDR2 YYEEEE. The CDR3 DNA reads TGTGCCAGCAGCCCGGAAAACCTCTACGAGCAGTACTTC. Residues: CASSPENLYEQYF.

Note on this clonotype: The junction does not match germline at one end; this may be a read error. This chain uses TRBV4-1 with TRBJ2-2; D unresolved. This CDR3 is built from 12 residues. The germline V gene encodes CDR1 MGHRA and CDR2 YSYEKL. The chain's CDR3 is CASSQEAGELFF. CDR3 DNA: TGTGCCAGCAGCCAAGAAGCCGGGGAGCTGTTTTTT.

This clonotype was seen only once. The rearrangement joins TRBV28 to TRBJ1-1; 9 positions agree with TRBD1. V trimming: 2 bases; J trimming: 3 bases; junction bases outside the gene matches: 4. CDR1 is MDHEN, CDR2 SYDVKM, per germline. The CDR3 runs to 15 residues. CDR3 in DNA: TGTGCCAGCAGTTTACACCGGGACAGGGACACTGAAGCTTTCTTT. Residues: CASSLHRDRDTEAFF.

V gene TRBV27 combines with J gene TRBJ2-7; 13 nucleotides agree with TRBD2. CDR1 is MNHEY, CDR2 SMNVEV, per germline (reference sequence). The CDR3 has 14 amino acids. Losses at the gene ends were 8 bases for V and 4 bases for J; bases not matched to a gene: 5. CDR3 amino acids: CASGGLAGEYEQYF. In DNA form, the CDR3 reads TGTGCCAGCGGTGGACTAGCGGGGGAATACGAGCAGTACTTC.

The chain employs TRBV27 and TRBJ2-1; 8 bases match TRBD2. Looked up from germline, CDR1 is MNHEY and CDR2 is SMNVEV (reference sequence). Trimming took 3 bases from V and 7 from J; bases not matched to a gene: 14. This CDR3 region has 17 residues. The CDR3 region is CASSFLGPGGPSNEQFF. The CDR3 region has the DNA TGTGCCAGCAGTTTTCTGGGGCCGGGAGGGCCTAGTAATGAGCAGTTCTTC.

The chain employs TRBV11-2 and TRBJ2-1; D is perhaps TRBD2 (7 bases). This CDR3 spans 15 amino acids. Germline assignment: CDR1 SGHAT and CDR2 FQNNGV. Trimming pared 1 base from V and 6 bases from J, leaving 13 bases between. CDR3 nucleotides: TGTGCCAGCAGCTTAGTTCGGGGGGCGGGCAATGAGCAGTTCTTC. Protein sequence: CASSLVRGAGNEQFF.

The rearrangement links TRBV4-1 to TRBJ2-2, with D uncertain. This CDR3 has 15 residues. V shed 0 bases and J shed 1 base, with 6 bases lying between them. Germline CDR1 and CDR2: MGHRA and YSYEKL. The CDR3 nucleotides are TGCGCCAGCAGCCAAGATATTTGGAACACCGGGGAGCTGTTTTTT. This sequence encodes CASSQDIWNTGELFF.

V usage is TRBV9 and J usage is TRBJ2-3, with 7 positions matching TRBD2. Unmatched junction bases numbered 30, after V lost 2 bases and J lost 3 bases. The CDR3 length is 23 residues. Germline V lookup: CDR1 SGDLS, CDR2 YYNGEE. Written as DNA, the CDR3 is TGTGCCAGCAGCGTCACTAGCTCCCCAGAGAAGACTAGCCCCGGAGTAGGGACAGATACGCAGTATTTT. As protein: CASSVTSSPEKTSPGVGTDTQYF.

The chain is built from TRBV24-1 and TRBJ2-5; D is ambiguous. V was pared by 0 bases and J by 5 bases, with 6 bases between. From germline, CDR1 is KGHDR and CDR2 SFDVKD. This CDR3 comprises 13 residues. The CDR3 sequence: CATSDLQVETQYF. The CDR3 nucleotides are TGTGCCACCAGTGATTTGCAAGTCGAGACCCAGTACTTC.

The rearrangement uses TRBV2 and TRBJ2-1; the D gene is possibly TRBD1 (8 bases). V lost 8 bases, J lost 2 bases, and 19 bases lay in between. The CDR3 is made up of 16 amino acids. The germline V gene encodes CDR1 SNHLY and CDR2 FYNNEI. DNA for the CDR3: TGTGCCAGCTCCAGGGGGGGGGACAGGACCTACAATGAGCAGTTCTTC. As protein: CASSRGGDRTYNEQFF. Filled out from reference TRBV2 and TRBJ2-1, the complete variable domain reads EPEVTQTPSHQVTQMGQEVILRCVPISNHLYFYWYRQILGQKVEFLVSFYNNEISEKSEIFDDQFSVERPDGSNFTLKIRSTKLEDSAMYFCASSRGGDRTYNEQFFGPGTRLTVL.

The CDR3: CASSFGDNEQYF. The CDR3 DNA sequence: TGTGCCAGCAGCTTCGGAGACAACGAGCAGTACTTC. The chain couples TRBV7-9 to TRBJ2-7; D not resolved. The V end was cut by 3 bases, the J end by 5 bases, with 8 bases between. There are 12 residues in the CDR3. Germline V gene lookup returns CDR1 SEHNR and CDR2 FQNEAQ (reference sequence).

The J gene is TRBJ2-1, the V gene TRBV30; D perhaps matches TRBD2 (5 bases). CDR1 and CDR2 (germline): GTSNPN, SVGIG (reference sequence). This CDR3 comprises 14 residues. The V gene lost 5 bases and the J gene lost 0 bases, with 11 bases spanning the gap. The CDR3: CAWVGRDSYNEQFF. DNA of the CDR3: TGTGCCTGGGTCGGCCGGGACTCCTACAATGAGCAGTTCTTC.

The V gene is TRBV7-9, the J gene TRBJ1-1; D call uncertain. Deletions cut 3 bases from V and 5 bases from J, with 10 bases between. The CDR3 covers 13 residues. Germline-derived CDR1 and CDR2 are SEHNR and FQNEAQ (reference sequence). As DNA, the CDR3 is TGTGCCAGCAGCTTCCAAGGAAAGACTGAAGCTTTCTTT. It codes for CASSFQGKTEAFF.

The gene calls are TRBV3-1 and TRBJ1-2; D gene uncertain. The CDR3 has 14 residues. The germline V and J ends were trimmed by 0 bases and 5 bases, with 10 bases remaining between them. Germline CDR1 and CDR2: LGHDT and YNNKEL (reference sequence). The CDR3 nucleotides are TGTGCCAGCAGCCAAGATGTCGCCCTATATGGCTACACCTTC. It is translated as CASSQDVALYGYTF.

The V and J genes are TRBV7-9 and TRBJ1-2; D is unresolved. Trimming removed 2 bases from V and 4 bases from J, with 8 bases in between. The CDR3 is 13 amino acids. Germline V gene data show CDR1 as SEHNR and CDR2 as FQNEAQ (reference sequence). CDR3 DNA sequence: TGTGCCAGCAGCTTAATCCAGGCCTATGGCTACACCTTC. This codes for CASSLIQAYGYTF. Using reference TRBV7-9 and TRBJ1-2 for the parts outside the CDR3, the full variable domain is DTGVSQNPRHKITKRGQNVTFRCDPISEHNRLYWYRQTLGQGPEFLTYFQNEAQLEKSRLLSDRFSAERPKGSFSTLEIQRTEQGDSAMYLCASSLIQAYGYTFGSGTRLTVV.

The CDR3 DNA sequence: TGTGCCAGCAGCGGACAGTTTTCTGAGCAGTTCTTC. This translates into CASSGQFSEQFF. The chain uses TRBV12-3 or TRBV12-4 and TRBJ2-1, with D maybe TRBD1 (6 bases). Deletions cut 6 bases from V and 9 bases from J, with 12 bases between. The length of the CDR3 is 12 residues.

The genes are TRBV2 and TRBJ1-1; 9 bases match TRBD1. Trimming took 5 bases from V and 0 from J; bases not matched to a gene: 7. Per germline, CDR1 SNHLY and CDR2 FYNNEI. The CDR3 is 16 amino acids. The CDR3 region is CASSWMGQGLNTEAFF. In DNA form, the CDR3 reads TGTGCCAGCAGTTGGATGGGACAGGGATTGAACACTGAAGCTTTCTTT.

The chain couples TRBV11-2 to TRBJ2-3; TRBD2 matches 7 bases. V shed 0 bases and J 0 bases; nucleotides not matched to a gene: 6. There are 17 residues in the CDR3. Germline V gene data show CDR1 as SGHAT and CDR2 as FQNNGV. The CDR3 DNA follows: TGTGCCAGCAGCTTAGAAGTTAGCGGGCCAAGCACAGATACGCAGTATTTT. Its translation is CASSLEVSGPSTDTQYF. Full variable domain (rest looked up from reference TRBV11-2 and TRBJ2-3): EAGVAQSPRYKIIEKRQSVAFWCNPISGHATLYWYQQILGQGPKLLIQFQNNGVVDDSQLPKDRFSAERLKGVDSTLKIQPAKLEDSAVYLCASSLEVSGPSTDTQYFGPGTRLTVL.

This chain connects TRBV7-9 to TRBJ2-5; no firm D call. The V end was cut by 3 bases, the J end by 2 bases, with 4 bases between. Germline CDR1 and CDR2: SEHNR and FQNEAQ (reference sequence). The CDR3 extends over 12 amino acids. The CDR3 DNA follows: TGTGCCAGCAGCTTGATACAAGAGACCCAGTACTTC. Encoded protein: CASSLIQETQYF.

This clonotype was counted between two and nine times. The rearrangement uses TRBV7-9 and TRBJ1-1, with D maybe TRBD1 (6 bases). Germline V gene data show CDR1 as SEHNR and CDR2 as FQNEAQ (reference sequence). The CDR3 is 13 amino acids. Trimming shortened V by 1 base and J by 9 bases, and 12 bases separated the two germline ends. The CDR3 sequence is CASSLVSGDKAFF. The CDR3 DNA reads TGTGCCAGCAGCTTAGTCTCTGGGGACAAAGCTTTCTTT.

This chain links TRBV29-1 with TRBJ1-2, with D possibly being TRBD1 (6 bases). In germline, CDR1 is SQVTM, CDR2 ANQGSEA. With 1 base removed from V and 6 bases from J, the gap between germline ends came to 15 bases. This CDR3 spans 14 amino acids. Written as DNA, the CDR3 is TGCAGCGTTGAAGTAGACACGGGGGCGGATGGCTACACCTTC. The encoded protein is CSVEVDTGADGYTF.

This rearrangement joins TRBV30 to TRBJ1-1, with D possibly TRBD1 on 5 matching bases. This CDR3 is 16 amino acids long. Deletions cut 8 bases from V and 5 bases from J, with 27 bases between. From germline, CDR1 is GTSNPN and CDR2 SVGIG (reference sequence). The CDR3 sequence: CATDMGGYERDTEAFF. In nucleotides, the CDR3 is TGTGCCACAGACATGGGGGGGTACGAACGAGATACTGAAGCTTTCTTT.

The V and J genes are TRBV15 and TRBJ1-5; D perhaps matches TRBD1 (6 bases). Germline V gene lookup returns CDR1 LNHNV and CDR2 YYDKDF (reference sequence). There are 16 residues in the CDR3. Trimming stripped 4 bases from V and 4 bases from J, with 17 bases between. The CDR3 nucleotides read TGTGCCACCAGCAAGAACCCAGGGGACATTAATCAGCCCCAGCATTTT. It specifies CATSKNPGDINQPQHF.